The present entry profiles one T cell receptor beta chain with its context. The sample is drawn from a study of cytomegalovirus exposure and HLA in healthy donors. V gave up 4 bases and J gave up 3 bases, with 11 bases separating them. Germline CDR1 and CDR2: SGHRS and YFSETQ. CDR3 length: 13 amino acids. PCR amplification relied on 60 Vbeta primers (plus 13 Jbeta primers). The method was immunoSEQ multiplex PCR; TCRdb's version includes in-frame clones alone and lacks a portion of them. The sample includes 150,000 or so clones, about 80% seen only once; the top ten take approximately 1%. The genes are TRBV5-1 and TRBJ2-7; D is possibly TRBD1 (6 bases). Sequenced sample: PBMCs. The receptor was derived from a woman between 40 and 55 years old in good health and CMV-seronegative. The CDR3 protein is CASSARGDYEQYF. The CDR3 region has the DNA TGCGCCAGCAGCGCCAGGGGCGACTACGAGCAGTACTTC.